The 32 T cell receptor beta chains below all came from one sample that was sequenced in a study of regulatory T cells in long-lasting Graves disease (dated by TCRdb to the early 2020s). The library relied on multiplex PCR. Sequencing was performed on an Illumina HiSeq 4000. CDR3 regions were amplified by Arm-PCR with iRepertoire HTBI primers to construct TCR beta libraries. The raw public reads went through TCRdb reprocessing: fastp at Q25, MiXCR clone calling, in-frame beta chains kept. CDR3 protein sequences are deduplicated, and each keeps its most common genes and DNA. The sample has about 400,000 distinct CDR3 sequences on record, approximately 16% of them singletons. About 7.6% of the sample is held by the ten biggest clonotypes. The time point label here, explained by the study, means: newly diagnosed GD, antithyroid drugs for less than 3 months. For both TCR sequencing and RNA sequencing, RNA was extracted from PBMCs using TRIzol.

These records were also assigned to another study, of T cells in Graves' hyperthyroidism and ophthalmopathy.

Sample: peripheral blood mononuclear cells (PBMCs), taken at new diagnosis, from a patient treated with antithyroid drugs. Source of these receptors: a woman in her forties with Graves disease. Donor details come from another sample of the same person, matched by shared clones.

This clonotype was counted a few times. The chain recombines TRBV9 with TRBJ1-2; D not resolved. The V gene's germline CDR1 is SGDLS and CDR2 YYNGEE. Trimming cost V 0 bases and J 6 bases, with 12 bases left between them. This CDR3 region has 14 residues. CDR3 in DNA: TGTGCCAGCAGCGTAGACTGGGATGTAGATGGCTACACCTTC. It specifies CASSVDWDVDGYTF. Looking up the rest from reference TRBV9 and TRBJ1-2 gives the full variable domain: DSGVTQTPKHLITATGQRVTLRCSPRSGDLSVYWYQQSLDQGLQFLIQYYNGEERAKGNILERFSAQQFPDLHSELNLSSLELGDSALYFCASSVDWDVDGYTFGSGTRLTVV.

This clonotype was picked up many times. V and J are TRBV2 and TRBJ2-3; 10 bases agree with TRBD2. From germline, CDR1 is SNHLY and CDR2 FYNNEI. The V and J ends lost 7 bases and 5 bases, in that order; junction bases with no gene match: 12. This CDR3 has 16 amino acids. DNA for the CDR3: TGTGCCAGCATGGAGAAACTAGCGGGATGGGTAGATACGCAGTATTTT. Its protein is CASMEKLAGWVDTQYF.

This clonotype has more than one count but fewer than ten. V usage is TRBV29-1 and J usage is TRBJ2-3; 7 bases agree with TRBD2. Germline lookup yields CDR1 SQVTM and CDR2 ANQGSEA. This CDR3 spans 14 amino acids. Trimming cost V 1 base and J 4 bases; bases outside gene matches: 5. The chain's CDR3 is CSVEGAGRSDTQYF. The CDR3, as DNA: TGCAGCGTTGAAGGAGCGGGAAGGTCAGATACGCAGTATTTT.

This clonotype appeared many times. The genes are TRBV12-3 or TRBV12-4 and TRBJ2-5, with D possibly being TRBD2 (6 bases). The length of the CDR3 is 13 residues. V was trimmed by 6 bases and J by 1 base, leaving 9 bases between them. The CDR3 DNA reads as TGTGCCAGCAGAAGGGACTCCCAAGAGACCCAGTACTTC. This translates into CASRRDSQETQYF.

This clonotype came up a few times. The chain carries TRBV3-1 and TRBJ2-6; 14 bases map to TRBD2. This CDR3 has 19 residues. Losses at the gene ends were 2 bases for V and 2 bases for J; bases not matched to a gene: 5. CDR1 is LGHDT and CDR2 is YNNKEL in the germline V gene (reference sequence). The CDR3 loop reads CASSQLGTSGSAGANVLTF. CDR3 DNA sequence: TGTGCCAGCAGCCAACTCGGGACTAGCGGGAGTGCTGGGGCCAACGTCCTGACTTTC.

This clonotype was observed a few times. The CDR3 loop reads CASSQDVSSAFPSLTDTQYF. CDR3 DNA sequence: TGTGCCAGCAGCCAAGATGTCTCTTCCGCTTTCCCCTCCCTCACAGATACGCAGTATTTT. The gene calls are TRBV14 and TRBJ2-3, with D unresolved. V shed 0 bases and J shed 2 bases, with 24 bases lying between them. CDR3 size: 20 residues. The germline gives CDR1 SGHDN, CDR2 FVKESK.

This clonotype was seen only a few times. CDR3 sequence reads: CASSRDPLTGANVLTF. The CDR3 coding sequence is TGCGCCAGCAGCAGGGACCCCCTGACTGGGGCCAACGTCCTGACTTTC. The chain couples TRBV5-1 to TRBJ2-6; tentatively, D is TRBD1 or TRBD2 (5 bases each). V was cut by 4 bases and J by 2 bases, with 13 bases left in between. Germline V gives CDR1 SGHRS, CDR2 YFSETQ. The CDR3 sequence is 16 residues long.

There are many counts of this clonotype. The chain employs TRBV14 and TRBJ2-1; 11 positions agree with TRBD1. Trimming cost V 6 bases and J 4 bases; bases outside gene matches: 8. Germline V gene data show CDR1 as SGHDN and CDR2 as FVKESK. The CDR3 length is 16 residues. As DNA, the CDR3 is TGTGCCAGCAGTCGTGGGGGGACAGGGGGGTACAATGAGCAGTTCTTC. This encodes CASSRGGTGGYNEQFF.

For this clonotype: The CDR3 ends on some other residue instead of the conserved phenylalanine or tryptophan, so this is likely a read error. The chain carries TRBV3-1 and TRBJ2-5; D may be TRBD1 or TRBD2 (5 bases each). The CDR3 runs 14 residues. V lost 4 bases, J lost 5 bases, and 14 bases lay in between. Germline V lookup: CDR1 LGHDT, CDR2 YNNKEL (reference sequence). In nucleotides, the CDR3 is TGTGCCAGCAGCCCCTCGGGGCGCGGGGAGACCCAGTACTTG. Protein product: CASSPSGRGETQYL.

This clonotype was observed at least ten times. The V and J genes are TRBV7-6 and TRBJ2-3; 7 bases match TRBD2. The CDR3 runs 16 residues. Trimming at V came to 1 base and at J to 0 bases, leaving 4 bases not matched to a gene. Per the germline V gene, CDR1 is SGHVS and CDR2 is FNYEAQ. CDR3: CASSLVARESTDTQYF. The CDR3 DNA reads TGTGCCAGCAGCTTAGTTGCGCGGGAGAGCACAGATACGCAGTATTTT. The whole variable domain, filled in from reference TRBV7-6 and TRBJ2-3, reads GAGVSQSPRYKVTKRGQDVALRCDPISGHVSLYWYRQALGQGPEFLTYFNYEAQQDKSGLPNDRFSAERPEGSISTLTIQRTEQRDSAMYRCASSLVARESTDTQYFGPGTRLTVL.

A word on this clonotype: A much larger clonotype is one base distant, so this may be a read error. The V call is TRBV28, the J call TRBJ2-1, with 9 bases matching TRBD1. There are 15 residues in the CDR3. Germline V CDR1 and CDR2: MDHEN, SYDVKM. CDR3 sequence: CASSLDLGTGNEQLF. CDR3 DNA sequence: TGTGCCAGCAGTTTAGACCTCGGGACAGGGAATGAGCAGTTGTTC.

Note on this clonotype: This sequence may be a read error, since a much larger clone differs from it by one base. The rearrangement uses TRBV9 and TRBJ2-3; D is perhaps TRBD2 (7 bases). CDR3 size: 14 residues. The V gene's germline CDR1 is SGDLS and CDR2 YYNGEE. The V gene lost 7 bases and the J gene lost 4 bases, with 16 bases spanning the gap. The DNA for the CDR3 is TGTGCCAGCGGGGGGGCAGGGAGGGCAGATACGCAGTATTTT. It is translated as CASGGAGRADTQYF.

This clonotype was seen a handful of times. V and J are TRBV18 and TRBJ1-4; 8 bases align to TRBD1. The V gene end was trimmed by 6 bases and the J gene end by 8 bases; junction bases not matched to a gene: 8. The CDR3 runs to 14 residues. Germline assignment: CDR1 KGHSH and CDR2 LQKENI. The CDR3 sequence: CASSSDRGYEKLFF. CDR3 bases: TGTGCCAGCTCCAGTGACAGGGGTTACGAAAAACTGTTTTTT.

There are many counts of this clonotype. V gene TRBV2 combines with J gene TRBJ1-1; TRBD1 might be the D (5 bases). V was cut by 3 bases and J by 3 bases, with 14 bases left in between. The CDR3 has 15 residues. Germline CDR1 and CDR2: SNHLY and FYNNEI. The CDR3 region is CASSEGQARDTEAFF. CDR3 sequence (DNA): TGTGCCAGCAGTGAGGGGCAAGCCAGAGACACTGAAGCTTTCTTT. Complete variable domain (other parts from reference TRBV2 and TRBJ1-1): EPEVTQTPSHQVTQMGQEVILRCVPISNHLYFYWYRQILGQKVEFLVSFYNNEISEKSEIFDDQFSVERPDGSNFTLKIRSTKLEDSAMYFCASSEGQARDTEAFFGQGTRLTVV.

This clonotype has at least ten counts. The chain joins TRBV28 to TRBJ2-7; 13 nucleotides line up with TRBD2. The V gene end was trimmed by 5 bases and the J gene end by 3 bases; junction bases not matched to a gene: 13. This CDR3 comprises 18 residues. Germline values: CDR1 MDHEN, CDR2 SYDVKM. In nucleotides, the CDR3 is TGTGCCAGCAGTCACTGGACTAGCGGGGGAAGAGGGGTCTACGAGCAGTACTTC. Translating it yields CASSHWTSGGRGVYEQYF.

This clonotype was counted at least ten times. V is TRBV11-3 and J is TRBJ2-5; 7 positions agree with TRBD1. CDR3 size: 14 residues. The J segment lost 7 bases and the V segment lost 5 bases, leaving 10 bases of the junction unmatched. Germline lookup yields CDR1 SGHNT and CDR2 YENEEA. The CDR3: CASSKGQFMATQYF. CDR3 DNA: TGTGCCAGCAGCAAGGGACAGTTCATGGCGACCCAGTACTTC. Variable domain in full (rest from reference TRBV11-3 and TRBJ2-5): EAGVVQSPRYKIIEKKQPVAFWCNPISGHNTLYWYLQNLGQGPELLIRYENEEAVDDSQLPKDRFSAERLKGVDSTLKIQPAELGDSAVYLCASSKGQFMATQYFGPGTRLLVL.

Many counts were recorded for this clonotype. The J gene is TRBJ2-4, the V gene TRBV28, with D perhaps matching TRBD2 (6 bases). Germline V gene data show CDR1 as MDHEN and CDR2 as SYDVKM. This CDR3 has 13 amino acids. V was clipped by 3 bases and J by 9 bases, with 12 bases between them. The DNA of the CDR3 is TGTGCCAGCAGTTTCGGGCAGGGAGGCATTCAGTACTTC. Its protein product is CASSFGQGGIQYF.

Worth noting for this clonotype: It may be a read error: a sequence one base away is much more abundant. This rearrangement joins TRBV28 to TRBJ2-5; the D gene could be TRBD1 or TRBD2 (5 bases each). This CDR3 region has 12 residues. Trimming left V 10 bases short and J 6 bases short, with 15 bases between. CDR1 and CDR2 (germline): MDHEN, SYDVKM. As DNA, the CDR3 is TGTGCCACCTGGGGGATGAGCAAGACCCAGTACTTC. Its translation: CATWGMSKTQYF.

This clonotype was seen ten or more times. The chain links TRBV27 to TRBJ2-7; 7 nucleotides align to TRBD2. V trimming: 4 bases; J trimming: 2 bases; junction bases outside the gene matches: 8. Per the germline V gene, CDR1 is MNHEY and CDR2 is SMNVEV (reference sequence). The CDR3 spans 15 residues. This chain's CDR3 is CASSSSGGKPYEQYF. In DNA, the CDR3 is TGTGCCAGCAGTTCCTCCGGGGGGAAACCCTACGAGCAGTACTTC.

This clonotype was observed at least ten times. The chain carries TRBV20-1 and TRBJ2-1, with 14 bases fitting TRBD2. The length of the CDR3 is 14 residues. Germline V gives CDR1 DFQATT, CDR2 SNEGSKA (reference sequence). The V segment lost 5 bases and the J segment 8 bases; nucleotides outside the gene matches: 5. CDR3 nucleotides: TGCAGTGCTGCCGGGACTAGCGGGAGTGATGAGCAGTTCTTC. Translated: CSAAGTSGSDEQFF.

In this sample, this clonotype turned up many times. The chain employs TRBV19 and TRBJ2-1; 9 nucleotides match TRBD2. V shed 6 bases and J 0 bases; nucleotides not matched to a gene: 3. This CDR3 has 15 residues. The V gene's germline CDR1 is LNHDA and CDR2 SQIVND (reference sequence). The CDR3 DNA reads TGTGCCAGTAGGAAGACTAGCGGCTCCTACAATGAGCAGTTCTTC. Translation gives CASRKTSGSYNEQFF.

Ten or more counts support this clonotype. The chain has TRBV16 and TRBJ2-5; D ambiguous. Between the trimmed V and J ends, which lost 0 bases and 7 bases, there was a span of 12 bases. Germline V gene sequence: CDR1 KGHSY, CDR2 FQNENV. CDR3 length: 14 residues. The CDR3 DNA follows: TGTGCCAGCAGCCAATCGGCAGGCGGCGGGACCCAGTACTTC. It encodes CASSQSAGGGTQYF.

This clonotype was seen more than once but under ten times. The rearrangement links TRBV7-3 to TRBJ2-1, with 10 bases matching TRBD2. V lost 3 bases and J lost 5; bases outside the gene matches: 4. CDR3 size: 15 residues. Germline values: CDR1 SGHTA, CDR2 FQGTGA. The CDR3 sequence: CASSLIGTSDNEQFF. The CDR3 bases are TGTGCCAGCAGCTTGATCGGGACTAGCGACAATGAGCAGTTCTTC.

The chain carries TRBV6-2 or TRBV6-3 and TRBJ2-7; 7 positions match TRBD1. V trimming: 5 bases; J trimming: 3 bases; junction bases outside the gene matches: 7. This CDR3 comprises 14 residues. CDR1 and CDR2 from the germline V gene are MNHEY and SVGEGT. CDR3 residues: CASSQDRSFYEQYF. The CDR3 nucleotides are TGTGCCAGCAGTCAGGACAGGTCTTTCTACGAGCAGTACTTC.

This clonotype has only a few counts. In DNA, the CDR3 is TGTGCCAGCAGTTACTCCCACTCAAACAATGAGCAGTTCTTC. As protein: CASSYSHSNNEQFF. This chain uses TRBV6-2 or TRBV6-3 with TRBJ2-1; D is ambiguous. Germline V gene sequence: CDR1 MNHEY, CDR2 SVGEGT. The length of the CDR3 is 14 residues. Between the trimmed V and J ends, which lost 0 bases and 5 bases, there was a span of 8 bases.

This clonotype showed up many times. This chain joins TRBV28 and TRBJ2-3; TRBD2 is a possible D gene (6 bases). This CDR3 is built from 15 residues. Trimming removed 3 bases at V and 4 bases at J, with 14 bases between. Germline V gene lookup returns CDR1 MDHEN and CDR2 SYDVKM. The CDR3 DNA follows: TGTGCCAGCAGTTTCTTTGGGAGGAACGCAGATACGCAGTATTTT. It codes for CASSFFGRNADTQYF.

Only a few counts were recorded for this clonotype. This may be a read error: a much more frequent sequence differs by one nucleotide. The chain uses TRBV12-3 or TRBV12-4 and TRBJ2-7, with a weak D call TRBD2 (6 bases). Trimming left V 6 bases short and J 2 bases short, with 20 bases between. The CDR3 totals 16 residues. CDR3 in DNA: TGTGCCAGCAGAAAAGGATCACGACTAGAGCCCTACGAGCAGTACTTC. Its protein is CASRKGSRLEPYEQYF.

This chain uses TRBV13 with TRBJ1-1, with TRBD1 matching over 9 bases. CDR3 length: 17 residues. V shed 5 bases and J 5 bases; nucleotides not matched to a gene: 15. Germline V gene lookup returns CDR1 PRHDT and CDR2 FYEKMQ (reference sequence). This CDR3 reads CASSTRDRVFIGTEAFF. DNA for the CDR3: TGTGCCAGCAGCACGCGGGACAGGGTTTTTATCGGTACTGAAGCTTTCTTT.

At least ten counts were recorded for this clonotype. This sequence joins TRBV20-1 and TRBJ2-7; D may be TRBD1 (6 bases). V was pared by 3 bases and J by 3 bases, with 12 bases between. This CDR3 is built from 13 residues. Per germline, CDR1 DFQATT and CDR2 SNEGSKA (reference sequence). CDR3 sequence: CSARGRGVYEQYF. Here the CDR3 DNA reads TGCAGTGCTAGGGGCAGGGGCGTCTACGAGCAGTACTTC.

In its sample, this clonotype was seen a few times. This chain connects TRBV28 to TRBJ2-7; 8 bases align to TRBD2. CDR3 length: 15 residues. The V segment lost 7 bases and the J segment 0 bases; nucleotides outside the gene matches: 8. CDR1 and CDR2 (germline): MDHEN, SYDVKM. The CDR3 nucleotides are TGTGCCAGCACCCCCTACGCGGGAGGCTCCTACGAGCAGTACTTC. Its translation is CASTPYAGGSYEQYF. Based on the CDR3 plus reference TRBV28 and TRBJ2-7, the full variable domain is DVKVTQSSRYLVKRTGEKVFLECVQDMDHENMFWYRQDPGLGLRLIYFSYDVKMKEKGDIPEGYSVSREKKERFSLILESASTNQTSMYLCASTPYAGGSYEQYFGPGTRLTVT.

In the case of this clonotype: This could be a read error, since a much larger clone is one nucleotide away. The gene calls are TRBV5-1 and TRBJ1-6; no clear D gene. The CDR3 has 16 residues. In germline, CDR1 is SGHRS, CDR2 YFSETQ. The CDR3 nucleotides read TGCGCCAGCAGCAGCATTGGAGGATCCTATAGTTCACCCCTCCACTTT. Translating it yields CASSSIGGSYSSPLHF. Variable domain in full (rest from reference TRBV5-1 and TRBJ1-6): KAGVTQTPRYLIKTRGQQVTLSCSPISGHRSVSWYQQTPGQGLQFLFEYFSETQRNKGNFPGRFSGRQFSNSRSEMNVSTLELGDSALYLCASSSIGGSYSSPLHFGNGTRLTVT.

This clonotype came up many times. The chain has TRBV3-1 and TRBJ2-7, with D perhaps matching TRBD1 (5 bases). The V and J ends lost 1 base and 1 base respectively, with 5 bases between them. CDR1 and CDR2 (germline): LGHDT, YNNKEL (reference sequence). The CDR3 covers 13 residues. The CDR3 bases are TGTGCCAGCAGCCAAGGACAGTCCTACGAGCAGTACTTC. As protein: CASSQGQSYEQYF.